These 19 T cell receptor beta chains were sequenced from one sample in a study of radiotherapy plus CTLA-4 blockade in lung cancer. Sequencing used immunoSEQ multiplex PCR; TCRdb keeps in-frame clones, though not all of them. Here the sample spans 30,000 to 45,000 clones, approximately 77% being singletons. The sample consisted of peripheral blood, taken from a patient treated with radiotherapy plus ipilimumab. The receptors derive from a human donor with non-small cell lung cancer who had stable disease on radiotherapy plus ipilimumab.

V usage is TRBV7-7 and J usage is TRBJ2-5; 10 bases align to TRBD1. In germline, CDR1 is SSHAT, CDR2 FNYEAQ (reference sequence). This CDR3 has 16 amino acids. V trimming: 2 bases; J trimming: 2 bases; junction bases outside the gene matches: 5. DNA of the CDR3: TGTGCCAGCAGCTTATACGGGACAGGGGCTCAAGAGACCCAGTACTTC. Its protein is CASSLYGTGAQETQYF.

This chain links TRBV2 with TRBJ2-1; 9 bases match TRBD1. After removal of 9 bases from V and 4 bases from J, the junction contained 4 bases not matched to a gene. Germline assignment: CDR1 SNHLY and CDR2 FYNNEI. The CDR3 loop spans 13 amino acids. This CDR3 is CASRTGEYNEQFF. The CDR3 DNA reads TGTGCCAGTCGGACAGGGGAATACAATGAGCAGTTCTTC.

This sequence joins TRBV5-1 and TRBJ1-1; tentatively, D is TRBD1 (6 bases). V was trimmed by 0 bases and J by 11 bases, leaving 17 bases between them. This CDR3 is 14 amino acids long. From germline, CDR1 is SGHRS and CDR2 YFSETQ. CDR3 in amino acids: CASSLGKDGGLAFF. CDR3 nucleotide sequence: TGCGCCAGCAGCTTGGGAAAAGATGGGGGCTTGGCTTTCTTT.

The J gene is TRBJ2-5, the V gene TRBV19; D not resolved. The CDR3 spans 13 residues. Per the germline V gene, CDR1 is LNHDA and CDR2 is SQIVND (reference sequence). Trimming removed 8 bases from V and 4 bases from J, with 14 bases in between. CDR3 amino acids: CASVGTRLETQYF. The CDR3 coding sequence is TGTGCCAGTGTTGGTACGAGGCTAGAGACCCAGTACTTC.

The gene calls are TRBV4-1 and TRBJ1-1, with 7 bases matching TRBD1. The V gene's germline CDR1 is MGHRA and CDR2 YSYEKL. The length of the CDR3 is 16 residues. With 2 bases clipped from V and 3 bases from J, the junction kept 9 bases outside the gene matches. The CDR3 DNA is TGCGCCAGCAGCCAACCTGGGCTGGGACAGTACACTGAAGCTTTCTTT. The encoded protein is CASSQPGLGQYTEAFF.

The chain has TRBV7-2 and TRBJ2-2; 10 nucleotides match TRBD1. V trimming: 4 bases; J trimming: 8 bases; junction bases outside the gene matches: 10. The CDR3 is 16 residues long. Germline CDR1 and CDR2: SGHTA and FQGNSA. CDR3 sequence: CASSSLRDRGTGELFF. DNA of the CDR3: TGTGCCAGCAGCTCCCTCCGGGACAGGGGAACTGGGGAGCTGTTTTTT.

The V and J genes are TRBV11-3 and TRBJ2-2; D gene ambiguous. V lost 3 bases and J lost 1, with 12 bases in between. The CDR3 spans 16 residues. Germline CDR1 is SGHNT and CDR2 is YENEEA. The CDR3 region has the DNA TGTGCCAGCAGCTTCAGCGTGTCCAGGAACACCGGGGAGCTGTTTTTT. Its protein is CASSFSVSRNTGELFF.

This chain uses TRBV2 with TRBJ1-6, with 10 bases matching TRBD1. This CDR3 spans 16 amino acids. Per germline, CDR1 SNHLY and CDR2 FYNNEI. Germline trimming cut 2 bases from V and 14 bases from J; bases unmatched to any gene: 12. For the CDR3, the DNA is TGTGCCAGCAGTGAACCCGCGACAGGGGGCAGAGGAGCCCTCCACTTT. It yields the protein CASSEPATGGRGALHF.

The chain links TRBV5-1 to TRBJ2-1; D might be TRBD1 (6 bases). The CDR3 sequence is 13 residues long. Trimming took 6 bases from V and 4 from J, leaving 11 bases between them. The germline CDR1 and CDR2 sequences are SGHRS and YFSETQ. CDR3 protein: CASTSRGYNEQFF. As DNA, the CDR3 is TGCGCCAGCACCTCGAGGGGGTACAATGAGCAGTTCTTC.

The chain has TRBV6-1 and TRBJ1-1; 9 bases map to TRBD1. This CDR3 region has 14 residues. With 5 bases clipped from V and 5 bases from J, the junction kept 6 bases outside the gene matches. The germline gives CDR1 MNHNS, CDR2 SASEGT. CDR3 in amino acids: CASSQQGAWTEAFF. CDR3 nucleotide sequence: TGTGCCAGCAGTCAACAGGGGGCATGGACTGAAGCTTTCTTT.

V and J are TRBV20-1 and TRBJ2-3; TRBD2 aligns across 9 bases. Germline V CDR1 and CDR2: DFQATT, SNEGSKA (reference sequence). The CDR3 has 11 residues. V shed 4 bases and J 10 bases; nucleotides not matched to a gene: 3. CDR3 protein: CSATSGGPQYF. CDR3 sequence (DNA): TGCAGTGCTACAAGCGGGGGGCCGCAGTATTTT.

The CDR3 nucleotides are TGTGCCAGCAGCAGTAGAGCCACCGGGGAGCTGTTTTTT. This sequence encodes CASSSRATGELFF. This chain uses TRBV5-4 with TRBJ2-2; D not certain. Germline V gives CDR1 SGHNT, CDR2 YYREEE (reference sequence). The CDR3 sequence is 13 residues long. The germline V and J ends were trimmed by 4 bases and 4 bases, with 8 bases remaining between them.

The CDR3 DNA is TGTGCCAGCAGCCTGACAGGGCGGCTCTCCTACGAGCAGTACTTC. It is translated as CASSLTGRLSYEQYF. J is TRBJ2-7 and V is TRBV7-2; 7 bases fit TRBD1. Germline CDR1 is SGHTA and CDR2 is FQGNSA. V dropped 5 bases and J dropped 0; count of bases not matched to a gene: 7. The CDR3 sequence is 15 residues long.

V and J are TRBV19 and TRBJ2-3, with D possibly TRBD1 on 6 matching bases. This CDR3 spans 15 amino acids. V lost 0 bases and J 4 bases, leaving 11 bases between the germline ends. The germline V gene has CDR1 LNHDA and CDR2 SQIVND (reference sequence). The CDR3 DNA sequence: TGTGCCAGTAGTATAGATGGCAGGGGAGCAGATACGCAGTATTTT. Amino acid sequence: CASSIDGRGADTQYF.

The chain links TRBV6-5 to TRBJ2-3; TRBD2 aligns across 10 bases. CDR3 length: 16 residues. The germline CDR1 and CDR2 sequences are MNHEY and SVGAGI. With V trimmed by 2 bases and J by 1 base, 3 bases remained unmatched. CDR3 sequence: CASSYTGTSGTDTQYF. In DNA, the CDR3 is TGTGCCAGCAGTTACACCGGGACTAGCGGCACAGATACGCAGTATTTT.

J is TRBJ2-1 and V is TRBV5-1; weak D call: TRBD2 (7 bases). Per the germline V gene, CDR1 is SGHRS and CDR2 is YFSETQ. V lost 0 bases to trimming and J lost 4 bases, with 14 bases between them. This CDR3 contains 16 residues. The CDR3 bases are TGCGCCAGCAGCTTGGGTCTAGGGAGGGGGTACAATGAGCAGTTCTTC. Its translation: CASSLGLGRGYNEQFF.

The table lists this clone with a count of one. The genes are TRBV11-3 and TRBJ1-1; D may be TRBD1 (5 bases). Germline V gene lookup returns CDR1 SGHNT and CDR2 YENEEA. The CDR3 loop spans 16 amino acids. The germline V and J ends were trimmed by 2 bases and 4 bases, with 17 bases remaining between them. The CDR3 DNA reads TGTGCCAGCAGCTTACAGGGCCAGAATTGGGGCACTGAAGCTTTCTTT. Its protein product is CASSLQGQNWGTEAFF.

The V call is TRBV5-5, the J call TRBJ1-4; 11 bases fit TRBD1. V was clipped by 4 bases and J by 6 bases; unmatched bases: 5. CDR3 length: 15 residues. Germline V gene data show CDR1 as SGHKS and CDR2 as YYEKEE (reference sequence). The CDR3 here is CASSLPGQGDEKLFF. As DNA, the CDR3 is TGTGCCAGCAGCCTACCGGGACAGGGGGATGAAAAACTGTTTTTT.

This clone was found once. V is TRBV15 and J is TRBJ2-1; 10 nucleotides agree with TRBD1. The germline CDR1 and CDR2 sequences are LNHNV and YYDKDF (reference sequence). This CDR3 spans 16 amino acids. J gave up 8 bases and V 5 bases, and 12 bases lay outside the gene matches. The CDR3 coding sequence is TGTGCCACCAGCTCCGGACCGGGACAGGGGTCCTATGAGCAGTTCTTC. Protein sequence: CATSSGPGQGSYEQFF.